The clone carrying this TCR beta chain was detected many times. This sample was taken from a study of blood T cells in healthy people across ages. PBMCs were isolated at a quantity of at least 6 million per sample. CDR1 SGHRS and CDR2 YFSETQ come from the germline V gene. V was shortened by 4 bases and J by 3 bases, with 14 bases between the two germline ends. This CDR3 comprises 15 residues. It was with a sample-barcoded 5' primer and a J-beta primer mix that a second PCR of roughly 7 to 12 cycles was run. Every cDNA was tagged by a template-switch adaptor with 12 random nucleotides. TCRdb re-derived calls from the 5' RACE reads in MiXCR, one entry per CDR3 protein. The sample lists approximately 800,000 distinct CDR3 sequences, around 25% occurring once. The sample was also linked to a second study, of T cells of mothers and their children. This second study notes: Slightly higher but non-significant overlap marked related mother-child pairs versus unrelated pairs.

Sequencing was performed on blood. This chain joins TRBV5-1 and TRBJ1-5; the D gene is possibly TRBD1 (5 bases). This sequence originates from a boy aged 10-17 years in good health. This CDR3 reads CASSRDPQNNQPQHF. The CDR3 DNA follows: TGCGCCAGCAGCCGGGACCCCCAGAACAATCAGCCCCAGCATTTT.